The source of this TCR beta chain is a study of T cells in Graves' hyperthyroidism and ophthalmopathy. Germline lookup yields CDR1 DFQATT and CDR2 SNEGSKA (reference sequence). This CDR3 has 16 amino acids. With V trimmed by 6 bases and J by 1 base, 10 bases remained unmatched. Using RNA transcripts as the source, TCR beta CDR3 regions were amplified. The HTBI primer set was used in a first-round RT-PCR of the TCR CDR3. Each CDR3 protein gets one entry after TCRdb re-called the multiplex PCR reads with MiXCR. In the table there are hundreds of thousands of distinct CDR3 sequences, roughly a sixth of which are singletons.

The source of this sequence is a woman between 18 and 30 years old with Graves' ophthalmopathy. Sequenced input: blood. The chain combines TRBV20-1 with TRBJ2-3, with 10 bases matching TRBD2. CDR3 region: CSASPRGTSGTDTQYF. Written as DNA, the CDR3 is TGCAGTGCCAGTCCGAGGGGGACTAGCGGCACAGATACGCAGTATTTT.